This TCR beta chain was sequenced for a study of T cells in localized non-small cell lung cancer. General study results and limits: Adjacent lung had a median around 50 of the 100 largest tumor clones. Tumor showed lower T cell clonality than uninvolved adjacent lung, where it was highest.

Sequenced by immunoSEQ multiplex PCR; TCRdb stores in-frame clones only, minus some. The repertoire includes around 25,000 clones, about 90% of them detected once, and roughly 6% sits in the top ten. Germline V gene lookup returns CDR1 MDHEN and CDR2 SYDVKM. The CDR3 has 20 amino acids. Trimming cost V 5 bases and J 1 base; bases outside gene matches: 16. In regard to this clone: Its antigen is currently unknown.

The sequence derives from an older male donor with stage II squamous cell lung carcinoma. This chain links TRBV28 with TRBJ2-6, with TRBD1 identical over 8 bases. The source material was peripheral blood, sampled before any cancer treatment. CDR3 protein: CASSVGQGRGFSSGANVLTF. The DNA of the CDR3 is TGTGCCAGCAGTGTCGGACAGGGACGGGGTTTTAGTTCTGGGGCCAACGTCCTGACTTTC. The full variable domain, with the rest looked up from reference TRBV28 and TRBJ2-6, is DVKVTQSSRYLVKRTGEKVFLECVQDMDHENMFWYRQDPGLGLRLIYFSYDVKMKEKGDIPEGYSVSREKKERFSLILESASTNQTSMYLCASSVGQGRGFSSGANVLTFGAGSRLTVL.